This T cell receptor beta chain derives from a study of OX40 agonist ivuxolimab in advanced cancers. Using immunoSEQ multiplex PCR, the repertoire was profiled, and TCRdb retains in-frame clones only, with some absent. The data contain 44,000 or so clones, approximately 79% of them singletons. Prior autoimmune disease or systemic immunosuppression barred patients. Baseline was the first blood sampling point, followed by cycle 4 day 1 and cycle 7 day 1. Regarding the study as a whole: Partial responders dosed at 0.1-3.0 mg/kg displayed clonal expansion ranking among the lowest.

The V gene's germline CDR1 is SGHTA and CDR2 FQGNSA. The V end was cut by 5 bases, the J end by 3 bases, with 10 bases between. The CDR3 has 13 amino acids. The table lists this clone with a count of one. Its specificity is unknown. This specimen consisted of CD4+ or CD8+ T cells sorted from blood, obtained in a trial of the OX40 agonist ivuxolimab. This receptor was obtained from an adult with an advanced solid tumor such as melanoma, head and neck, liver or kidney cancer. The J gene is TRBJ1-2, the V gene TRBV7-2, with D uncertain. Written as DNA, the CDR3 is TGTGCCAGCAGCAGGTCTCGGGACTATGGCTACACCTTC. This encodes CASSRSRDYGYTF.